The rows below give T cell receptor beta chains drawn from one sample of a study of cytomegalovirus exposure and HLA in healthy donors. Repertoires were generated with immunoSEQ multiplex PCR, while TCRdb's copy carries only in-frame clones and drops some. The sample gives 100,000 to 150,000 clones, roughly 88% of which show up once; under 2% is in the top ten. Sequenced: PBMCs. These receptors all stem from a boy younger than 18 in good health and CMV-seronegative. Each CDR3 is given without its conserved first and last residue. The order of the fields is V gene, CDR3 protein.

TRBV4-3	ASSHRRDTEAF
TRBV11-2	ASSLYRTVSYGYT
TRBV10-3	AISESIGQGDLEAF
TRBV4-1	ASRGMTGRTEAF
TRBV6-1	ASSSSGAKNIQY
TRBV6-1	ASKKMDRNIQY
TRBV30	AWNSGGYNEQF
TRBV29-1	SVEQKRTGVCSEAF
TRBV14	ASSNNRGLAYEQY
TRBV4-1	ASSQPTGTGELF
TRBV7-9	ASSQIGTSVREQY
TRBV5-1	ASSPAPDRVQQF
TRBV4-3	ASSPRLADEQY
TRBV2	ASSEIAGAAYNEQF
TRBV7-9	ASSEGQGAINEQF
TRBV4-1	ASSSKEGNEQY
TRBV4-3	ASSQVGQGDEKLF
TRBV5-4	ASSLEGGGAGDTQY
TRBV7-9	SSSSQITQVYGYT
TRBV4-2	ASSQDQGISNQPQH
TRBV2	ASTRRQPGYT
TRBV6-5	ASSYGESTGELF
TRBV7-8	ASSLRKGQGSQPQH
TRBV10-3	AISGGTGEAGGPYNEQF
TRBV4-3	ASSQGTGNGYT
TRBV19	ASSIEGRGSNQPQH
TRBV6-1	ASSERAGLAF
TRBV18	ASSQEERQGSYGYT
TRBV4-3	ASSQEHRGETQY
TRBV5-1	ASSLLAGGSETQY
TRBV19	ASSVGQGAYEQY
TRBV7-3	ASSLGTRNDGYT
TRBV27	ASSLSPQVSYEQY
TRBV9	ASSQSDRRGETQY
TRBV7-6	ASSLISLSWNTEAF
TRBV19	ASSPRTGNPYEQY
TRBV7-8	ASSLGGSQETQY
TRBV15	ATSWGQSNEQF
TRBV7-9	ASSSRQGNEKLF
TRBV7-8	ASSLLLATYNEQF
TRBV9	ASSPYMMGGSGYTEAF
TRBV25-1	ASSEYLREPPDTQY
TRBV6-1	ASSRDYFINEQF
TRBV15	ATSRADRAGTQY
TRBV5-6	ASSLGQLNDEQY
TRBV18	ASSFPGQGADSPLH
TRBV4-3	ASSYEPASGNTEAF
TRBV2	ASRPRIVGGNQPQH
TRBV5-1	ASSLGSGKANEQY
TRBV6-5	ASRPDRGIYGYT
TRBV5-1	ASSLDRGFSYEQY